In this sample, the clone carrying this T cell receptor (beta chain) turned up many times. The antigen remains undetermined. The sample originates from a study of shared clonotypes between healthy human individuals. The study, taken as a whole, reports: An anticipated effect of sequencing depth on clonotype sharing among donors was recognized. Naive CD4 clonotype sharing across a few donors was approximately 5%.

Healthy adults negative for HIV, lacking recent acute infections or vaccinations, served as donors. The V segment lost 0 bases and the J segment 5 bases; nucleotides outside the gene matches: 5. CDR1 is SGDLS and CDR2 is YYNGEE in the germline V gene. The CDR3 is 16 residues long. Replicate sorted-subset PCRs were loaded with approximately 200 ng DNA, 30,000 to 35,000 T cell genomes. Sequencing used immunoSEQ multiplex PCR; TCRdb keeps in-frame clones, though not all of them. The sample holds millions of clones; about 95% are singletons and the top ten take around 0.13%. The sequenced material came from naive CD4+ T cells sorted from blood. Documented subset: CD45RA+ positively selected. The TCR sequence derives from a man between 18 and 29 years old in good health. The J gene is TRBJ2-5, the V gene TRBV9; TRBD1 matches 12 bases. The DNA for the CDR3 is TGTGCCAGCAGCGTAGGGGACAGGGGGCCCCACGAGACCCAGTACTTC. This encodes CASSVGDRGPHETQYF.